The rows below give T cell receptor beta chains drawn from one sample of a study of lymphopenia after photon versus proton radiotherapy. Clones were sequenced by immunoSEQ multiplex PCR, and TCRdb holds only the in-frame ones, with some missing. The sample yields 160,000 or so clones, 80% to 90% seen once. The sequencing here drew on peripheral blood, taken from a patient treated with photon-based radiotherapy. The origin of the receptors is a man aged 50-59 years with gastric cancer. Both conserved end residues are part of each CDR3. A D gene is named only where the DNA matches it firmly. Not all rows give a size; the values are once, few, many and, for expanded clones, a class.

size	D	V	J	DNA	CDR3
.	.	TRBV18	TRBJ1-1	TGTGCCAGCTGTACGACAGTGAACACTGAAGCTTTCTTT	CASCTTVNTEAFF
few	.	TRBV7-2	TRBJ1-1	TGTGCCAGCAGCTGGAACACTGAAGCTTTCTTT	CASSWNTEAFF
.	.	TRBV5-5	TRBJ2-3	TGTGCGAGTGCTAGCTTAGATACGCAGTATTTT	CASASLDTQYF
few	.	TRBV7-2	TRBJ1-2	TGTGCCAGCAGCTTAGTGGAGGGATCCAGCTATGGCTACACCTTC	CASSLVEGSSYGYTF
.	TRBD1	TRBV29-1	TRBJ2-7	TGCAGCGCCCGGGACAGCCTTTTTGTCGAGCAGTACTTC	CSARDSLFVEQYF
.	TRBD2	TRBV14	TRBJ2-1	TGTGCCAGCAGCCAAGAAATGGGCCTAGCGGACAATGAGCAGTTCTTC	CASSQEMGLADNEQFF
.	TRBD1	TRBV4-2	TRBJ1-3	TGTGCCAGCAGCCGGGACAGGGGGTACGGTTCTGGAAACACCATATATTTT	CASSRDRGYGSGNTIYF
.	TRBD2	TRBV6-5	TRBJ2-1	TGTTCAACCGAGCGGGGAAGGTACGGTGAGCAGTTCTTC	CSTERGRYGEQFF
.	.	TRBV7-2	TRBJ2-7	TGTGCCAGCAGCTTGGAAAGGCCCTACGAGCAGTACTTC	CASSLERPYEQYF
.	TRBD2	TRBV19	TRBJ2-2	TGTGCCAGTAGTAGGCTAGCGGGAGAAAACACCGGGGAGCTGTTTTTT	CASSRLAGENTGELFF
.	.	TRBV7-2	TRBJ1-1	TGTGCCAGCAGCTTAGATAGAGGGAAAACTGAAGCTTTCTTT	CASSLDRGKTEAFF
.	.	TRBV10-1	TRBJ2-7	TGCGCCAGCAGGCCGGGACCTTCCTACGAGCAGTACTTC	CASRPGPSYEQYF
.	TRBD1	TRBV7-8	TRBJ1-1	TGTGCCAGCAGCCCGGACAGGGTGAACACTGAAGCTTTCTTT	CASSPDRVNTEAFF
.	.	TRBV11-3	TRBJ2-2	TGTGCCAGCAGCTTCGGGACAAACACCGGGGAGCTGTTTTTT	CASSFGTNTGELFF
.	TRBD1	TRBV5-1	TRBJ2-5	TGCGCCAGCAGCTTGACAGCAGGGGGCGAGACCCAGTACTTC	CASSLTAGGETQYF
once	TRBD1	TRBV27	TRBJ1-3	TGTGCCAGCCGGAGAACAGGACAGGGCTCTGGAAACACCATATATTTT	CASRRTGQGSGNTIYF
once	.	TRBV10-3	TRBJ1-1	TGTGCCTCCTCAGCGGGGGCCACTGAAGCTTTCTTT	CASSAGATEAFF
.	TRBD1	TRBV7-9	TRBJ2-4	TGTGCCAGCACCCGGTCCGGGACAGGGGAAAACATTCAGTACTTC	CASTRSGTGENIQYF
.	.	TRBV6-5	TRBJ1-5	TGTGCCAGCACAAGCAGCGACAATCAGCCCCAGCATTTT	CASTSSDNQPQHF
.	.	TRBV20-1	TRBJ2-1	TGCAGTGCTAGAGACAGCTATGAGCAGTTCTTC	CSARDSYEQFF
.	.	TRBV7-9	TRBJ2-3	TGTGCCAGCAGCTTGGGAGTTGGTACGCAGTATTTT	CASSLGVGTQYF
once	.	TRBV6-1	TRBJ2-7	TGTGCCAGCAGTGAAGCAGGGTCAGAGGGGTACGAGCAGTACTTC	CASSEAGSEGYEQYF
.	.	TRBV15	TRBJ1-4	TGTGCCACCAGCAGATCCGGACAGCCGAATGAAAAACTGTTTTTT	CATSRSGQPNEKLFF
.	.	TRBV14	TRBJ1-2	TGTGCCAGCAGCCAGGACGGATCCCCTTTAGGCCTAAACTATGGCTACACCTTC	CASSQDGSPLGLNYGYTF
.	.	TRBV30	TRBJ2-1	TGTGCCTGGGCTCAGGATGGGTCCTACAATGAGCAGTTCTTC	CAWAQDGSYNEQFF
.	TRBD2	TRBV9	TRBJ2-1	TGTGCCAGCAGCGCAGGAGGAGGGACTAGATCATTCTACAATGAGCAGTTCTTC	CASSAGGGTRSFYNEQFF
.	.	TRBV28	TRBJ2-7	TGTGCCAGCAGTCGGGGACGGTGGAGCTCCTACGAGCAGTACTTC	CASSRGRWSSYEQYF
.	.	TRBV30	TRBJ1-2	TGTGCCTGGTCGCAGGTGAACTATGGCTACACCTTC	CAWSQVNYGYTF
.	.	TRBV5-5	TRBJ1-5	TGTGCCAGCAGTCTCACTGGGGGCCCCGCGGATCAGCCCCAGCATTTT	CASSLTGGPADQPQHF
.	.	TRBV7-2	TRBJ1-5	TGTGCCAGCAGCTTAGGTGGTCTCGGGCACAATCAGCCCCAGCATTTT	CASSLGGLGHNQPQHF
.	TRBD1	TRBV20-1	TRBJ2-7	TGCAGTGCTAAAGGACAGGGCGAGCAGTACTTC	CSAKGQGEQYF
.	.	TRBV19	TRBJ1-3	TGTGCCAGTAGTATTGAAGTCACCAATCGTGGAAACACCATATATTTT	CASSIEVTNRGNTIYF
.	TRBD2	TRBV6-6	TRBJ2-5	TGTGCCAGCAATGAGGGAGGGGAGACCCAGTACTTC	CASNEGGETQYF
once	.	TRBV9	TRBJ2-1	TGTGCCAGCAGCTCGGGACTCTACAATGAGCAGTTCTTC	CASSSGLYNEQFF
once	.	TRBV4-3	TRBJ2-5	TGCGCCAGCAGCCAAGAGGGAAGGGCGGAGACCCAGTACTTC	CASSQEGRAETQYF